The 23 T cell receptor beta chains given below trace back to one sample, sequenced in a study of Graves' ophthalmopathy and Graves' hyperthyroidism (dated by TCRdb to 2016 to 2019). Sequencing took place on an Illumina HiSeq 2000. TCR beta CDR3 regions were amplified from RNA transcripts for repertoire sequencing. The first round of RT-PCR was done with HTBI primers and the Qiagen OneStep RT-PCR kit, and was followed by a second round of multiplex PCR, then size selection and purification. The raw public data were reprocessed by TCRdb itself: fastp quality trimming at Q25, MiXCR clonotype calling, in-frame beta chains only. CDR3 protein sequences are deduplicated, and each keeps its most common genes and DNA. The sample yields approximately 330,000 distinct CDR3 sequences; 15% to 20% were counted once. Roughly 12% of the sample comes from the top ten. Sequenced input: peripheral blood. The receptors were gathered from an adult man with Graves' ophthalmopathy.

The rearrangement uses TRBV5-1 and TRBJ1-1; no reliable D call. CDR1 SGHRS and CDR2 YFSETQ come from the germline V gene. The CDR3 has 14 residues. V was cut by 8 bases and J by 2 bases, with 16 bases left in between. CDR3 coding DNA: TGCGCCAGTCGGCTTGATGCAGCTAACACTGAAGCTTTCTTT. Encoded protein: CASRLDAANTEAFF.

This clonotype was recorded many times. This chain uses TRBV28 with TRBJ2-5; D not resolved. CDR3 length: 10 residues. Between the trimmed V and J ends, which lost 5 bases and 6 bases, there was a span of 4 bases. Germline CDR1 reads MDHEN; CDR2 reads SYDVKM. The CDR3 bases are TGTGCCAGCAGTCACAAGACCCAGTACTTC. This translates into CASSHKTQYF.

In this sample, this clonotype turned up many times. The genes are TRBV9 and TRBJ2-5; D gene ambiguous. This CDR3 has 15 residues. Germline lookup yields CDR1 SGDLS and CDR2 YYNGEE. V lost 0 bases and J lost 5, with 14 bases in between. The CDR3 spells CASSVVGHPRETQYF. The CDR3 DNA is TGTGCCAGCAGCGTAGTGGGCCACCCTCGGGAGACCCAGTACTTC.

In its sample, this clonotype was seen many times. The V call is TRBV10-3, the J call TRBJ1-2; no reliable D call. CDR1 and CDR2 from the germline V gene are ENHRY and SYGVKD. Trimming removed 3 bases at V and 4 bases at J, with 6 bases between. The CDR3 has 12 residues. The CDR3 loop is CAISDRIYGYTF. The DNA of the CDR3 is TGTGCCATCAGTGACAGAATCTATGGCTACACCTTC.

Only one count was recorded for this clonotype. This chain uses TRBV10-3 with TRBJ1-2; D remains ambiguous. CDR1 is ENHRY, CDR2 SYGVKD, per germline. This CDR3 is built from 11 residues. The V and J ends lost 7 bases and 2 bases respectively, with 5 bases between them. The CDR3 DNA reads TGTGCCATCACGGACAACTATGGCTACACCTTC. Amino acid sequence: CAITDNYGYTF.

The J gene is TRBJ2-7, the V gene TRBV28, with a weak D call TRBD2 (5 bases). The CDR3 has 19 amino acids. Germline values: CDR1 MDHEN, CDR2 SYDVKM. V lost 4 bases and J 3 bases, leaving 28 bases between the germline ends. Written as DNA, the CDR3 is TGTGCCAGCAGTTCATCATATTTTCTGGGTTTTGAGGGCGGCTACGAGCAGTACTTC. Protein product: CASSSSYFLGFEGGYEQYF.

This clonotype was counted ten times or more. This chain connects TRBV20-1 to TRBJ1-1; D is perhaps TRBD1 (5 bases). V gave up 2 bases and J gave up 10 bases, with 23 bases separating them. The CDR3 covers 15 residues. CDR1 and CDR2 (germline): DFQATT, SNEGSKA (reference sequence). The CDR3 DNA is TGCAGTGCTAGATCCACCACCGCAGGGCTTGCGGGAGCTTTCTTT. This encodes CSARSTTAGLAGAFF.

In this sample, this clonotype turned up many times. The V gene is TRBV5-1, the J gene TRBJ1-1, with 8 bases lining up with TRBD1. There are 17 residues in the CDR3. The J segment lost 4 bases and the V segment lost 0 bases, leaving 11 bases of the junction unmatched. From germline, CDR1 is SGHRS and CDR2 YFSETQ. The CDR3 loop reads CASSLVFGQGAITEAFF. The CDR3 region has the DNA TGCGCCAGCAGCTTGGTTTTCGGCCAGGGGGCCATCACTGAAGCTTTCTTT.

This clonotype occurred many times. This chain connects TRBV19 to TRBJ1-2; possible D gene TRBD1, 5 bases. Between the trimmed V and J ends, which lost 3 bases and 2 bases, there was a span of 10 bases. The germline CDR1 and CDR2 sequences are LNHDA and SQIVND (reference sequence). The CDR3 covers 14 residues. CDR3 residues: CASSMGPDNYGYTF. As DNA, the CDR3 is TGTGCCAGTAGTATGGGACCTGACAACTATGGCTACACCTTC.

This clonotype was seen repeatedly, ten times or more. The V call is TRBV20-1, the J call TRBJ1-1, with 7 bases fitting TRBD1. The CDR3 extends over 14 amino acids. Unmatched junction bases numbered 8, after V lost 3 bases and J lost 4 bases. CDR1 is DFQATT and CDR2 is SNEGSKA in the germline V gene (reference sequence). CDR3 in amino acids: CSASLTGSGTEAFF. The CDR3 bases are TGCAGTGCTAGCCTGACAGGGTCGGGCACTGAAGCTTTCTTT.

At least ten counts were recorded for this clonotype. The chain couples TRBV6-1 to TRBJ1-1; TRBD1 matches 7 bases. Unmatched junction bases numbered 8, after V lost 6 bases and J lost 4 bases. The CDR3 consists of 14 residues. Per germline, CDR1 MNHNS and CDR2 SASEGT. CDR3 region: CASSGTARGTEAFF. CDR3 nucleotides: TGTGCCAGCAGCGGGACAGCGAGGGGCACTGAAGCTTTCTTT.

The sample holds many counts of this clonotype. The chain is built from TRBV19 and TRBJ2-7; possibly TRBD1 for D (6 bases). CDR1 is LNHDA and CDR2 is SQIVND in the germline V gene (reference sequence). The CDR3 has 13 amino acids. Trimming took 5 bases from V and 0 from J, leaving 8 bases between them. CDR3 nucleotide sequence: TGTGCCAGTAGTGGGGACAACTCCTACGAGCAGTACTTC. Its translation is CASSGDNSYEQYF. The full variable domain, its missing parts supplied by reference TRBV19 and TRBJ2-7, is DGGITQSPKYLFRKEGQNVTLSCEQNLNHDAMYWYRQDPGQGLRLIYYSQIVNDFQKGDIAEGYSVSREKKESFPLTVTSAQKNPTAFYLCASSGDNSYEQYFGPGTRLTVT.

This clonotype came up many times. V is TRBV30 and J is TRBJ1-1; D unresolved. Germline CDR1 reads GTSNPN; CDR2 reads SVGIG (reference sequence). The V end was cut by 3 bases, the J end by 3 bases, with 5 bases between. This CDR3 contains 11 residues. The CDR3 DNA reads TGTGCCTGGAGCGCCGACACTGAAGCTTTCTTT. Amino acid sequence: CAWSADTEAFF.

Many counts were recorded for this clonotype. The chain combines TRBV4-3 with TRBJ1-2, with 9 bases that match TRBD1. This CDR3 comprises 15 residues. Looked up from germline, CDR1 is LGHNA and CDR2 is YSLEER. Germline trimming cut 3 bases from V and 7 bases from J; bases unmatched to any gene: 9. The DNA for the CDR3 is TGCGCCAGCAGCCAGAAGGGACAGGGAGTTTTTGGCTACACCTTC. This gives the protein CASSQKGQGVFGYTF.

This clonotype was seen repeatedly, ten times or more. The CDR3 is CASTRGTNTEAFF. CDR3 coding DNA: TGTGCCAGCACCCGGGGAACGAACACTGAAGCTTTCTTT. The J gene is TRBJ1-1, the V gene TRBV2; D not certain. This CDR3 comprises 13 residues. Germline CDR1 SNHLY, CDR2 FYNNEI. Trimming cost V 7 bases and J 1 base, with 10 bases left between them.

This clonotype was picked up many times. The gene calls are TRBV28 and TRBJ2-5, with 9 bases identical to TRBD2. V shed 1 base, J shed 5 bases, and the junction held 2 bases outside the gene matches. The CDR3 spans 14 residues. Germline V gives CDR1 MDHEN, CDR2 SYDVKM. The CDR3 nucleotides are TGTGCCAGCAGTTTATCTAGCGGGGAGGAGACCCAGTACTTC. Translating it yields CASSLSSGEETQYF.

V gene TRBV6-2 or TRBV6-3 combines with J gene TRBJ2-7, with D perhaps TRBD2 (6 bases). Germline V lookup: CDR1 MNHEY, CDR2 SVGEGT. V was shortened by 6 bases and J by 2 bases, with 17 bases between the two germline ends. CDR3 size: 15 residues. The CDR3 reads CASRDQGLSAYEQYF. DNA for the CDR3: TGTGCCAGCAGAGACCAGGGACTTTCCGCCTACGAGCAGTACTTC.

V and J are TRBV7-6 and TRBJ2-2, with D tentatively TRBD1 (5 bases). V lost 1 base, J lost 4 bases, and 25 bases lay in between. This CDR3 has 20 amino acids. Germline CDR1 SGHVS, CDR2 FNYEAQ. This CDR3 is CASSLEGQGYLEGITGELFF. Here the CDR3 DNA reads TGTGCCAGCAGCTTAGAAGGGCAGGGCTACCTGGAAGGTATCACCGGGGAGCTGTTTTTT.

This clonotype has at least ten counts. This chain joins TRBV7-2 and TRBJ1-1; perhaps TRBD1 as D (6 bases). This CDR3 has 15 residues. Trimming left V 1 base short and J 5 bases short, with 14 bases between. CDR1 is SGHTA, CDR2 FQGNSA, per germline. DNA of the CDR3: TGTGCCAGCAGCTTAGGGTCGGGGGGGCGGACTGAAGCTTTCTTT. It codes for CASSLGSGGRTEAFF.

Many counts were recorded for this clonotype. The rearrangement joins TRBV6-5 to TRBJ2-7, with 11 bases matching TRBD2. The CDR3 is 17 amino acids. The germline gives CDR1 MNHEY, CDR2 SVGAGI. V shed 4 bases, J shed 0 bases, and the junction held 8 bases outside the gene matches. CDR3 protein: CASSSPGLAGRSYEQYF. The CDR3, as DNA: TGTGCCAGCAGTTCGCCCGGACTAGCGGGCCGCTCCTACGAGCAGTACTTC.

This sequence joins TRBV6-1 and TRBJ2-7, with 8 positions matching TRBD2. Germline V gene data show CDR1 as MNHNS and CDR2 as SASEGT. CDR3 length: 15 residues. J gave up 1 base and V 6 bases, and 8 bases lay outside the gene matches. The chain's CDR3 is CASSPRGGWSYEQYF. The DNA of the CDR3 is TGTGCCAGCAGCCCCCGGGGGGGGTGGTCCTACGAGCAGTACTTC.

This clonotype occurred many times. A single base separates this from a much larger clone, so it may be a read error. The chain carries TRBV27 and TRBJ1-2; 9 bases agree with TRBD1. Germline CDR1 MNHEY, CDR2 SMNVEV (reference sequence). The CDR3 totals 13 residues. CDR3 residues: CAGSFRDRDGYTF. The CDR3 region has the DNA TGTGCCGGCAGTTTCCGGGACAGGGATGGCTACACCTTC.

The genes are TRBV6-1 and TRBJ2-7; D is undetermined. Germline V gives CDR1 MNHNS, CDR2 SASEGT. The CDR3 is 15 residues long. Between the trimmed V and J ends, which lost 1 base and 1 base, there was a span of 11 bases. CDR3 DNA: TGTGCCAGCAGTGAAGGGGCGGCCCCGTCCTACGAGCAGTACTTC. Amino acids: CASSEGAAPSYEQYF.